This entry describes one T cell receptor (beta chain). The antigen it recognizes is unknown. There are no base qualities to consult, and no much larger clone falls within one base. Trimming costs V 0 bases and J 1 base, and their ends lie 10 bases apart. The CDR3 runs 14 amino acids, cysteine and phenylalanine included. CDR3 DNA is the only sequence kept; it has 42 bases, read in frame from the first base. For CDR1 and CDR2, the germline V gene (reference sequence) lists DFQATT and SNEGSKA. This sample is part of a study of CD8 T cells in Susac syndrome (dated by TCRdb to the late 2010s). Some background on the complete study: Among the sequenced Susac syndrome patients, about six had clinically active disease and eight were in clinical remission. The study used repertoire sequencing to test whether antigen drove CD8+ T cell activation and differentiation in Susac syndrome. CD8+ T cell repertoire clonality was compared between over 9 healthy donors, some 14 Susac syndrome patients and fewer than 19 multiple sclerosis patients. At blood withdrawal, Susac syndrome patients were either therapy-naive, taking corticosteroids (in some cases with IVIg as well), or taking IVIg alone. The paper's findings and limits, for the study overall: In the total CD8+ and CD8+ TEMRA repertoires, about 16 and five Susac-specific public clones, respectively, were identified. The number of individuals in the TCR sequencing and HLA analysis was acknowledged as relatively small. Clonal expansion was seen in Susac syndrome CD8+ repertoires, peaking in CD8+ TEMRA cells and being greater in clinically active patients than in remitting ones.

RNA was extracted using the RNeasy kit, and about 0.45 to 1 ug of the RNA was reverse transcribed with random hexamers. TCR beta CDR3 regions were amplified with the immunoSEQ multiplex PCR assay covering 54 Vbeta and 13 Jbeta segments. To correct PCR amplification bias, a synthetic template baseline was used for both primer optimization and computational correction. Per the authors' processing: Reads were annotated to V, D and J genes according to IMGT and were analyzed with immunoSEQ Analyzer, with only productive sequences retained. Clonality was computed as one minus Shannon entropy normalized by log2 of the number of productive unique sequences. Public and private clones were assessed among the 100 most prevalent clones of each patient and control. Susac-specific clones were defined as absent from healthy and MS cohorts, over a thousand published viral clones and other ImmuneACCESS disease sequences. Using fastp trimming at Q25 and MiXCR clonotype assembly, TCRdb reanalyzed the public sequencing data and kept in-frame beta chains. CDR3 protein duplicates are merged, each entry listing the most common genes and DNA. What appears here as the V and J calls and clone size reflects TCRdb's work, not the paper's. In all, the sample holds 130,000 or so distinct CDR3 sequences, and around 94% of those were seen once. Jointly, the top ten make up about 0.3% of the sample.

High-throughput TCR beta sequencing profiled peripheral blood CD8+ and CD4+ T cells from healthy donors, Susac syndrome patients and multiple sclerosis patients. The Susac syndrome patients fulfilled recently defined diagnostic criteria for either definite or probable disease. CD8+ TEMRA cells were enriched by FACS, while bulk CD8+ and CD4+ T cells were purified by magnetic negative isolation. Blood was drawn into EDTA tubes, processed within 24 hours, and PBMCs were isolated by density gradient centrifugation. PBMCs intended for TCR sequencing were cryopreserved in liquid nitrogen and thawed later in a water bath at 37 degrees C. Purity of sorted or isolated CD4+, CD8+ and CD8+ TEMRA cells was at least 90%.

The sequence joins TRBV20-1 to TRBJ2-7; the D gene assignment is ambiguous. The sequence came from a human donor with Susac syndrome. Material for sequencing was CD8+ T cells from PBMCs. In nucleotides, the sequence is TGCAGTGCTAGAGAAGTACGTAAGTCCTACGAGCAGTACTTC. It specifies CSAREVRKSYEQYF.